This T cell receptor (beta chain) was observed in a study of PD-1 blockade in mismatch repair-deficient tumors. At the level of the study: Patients had about 13 mismatch repair-deficient cancer types and were previously treated and progressing.

This clone was detected only a few times. Its antigen is still unknown. Trimming pared 1 base from V and 0 bases from J, leaving 10 bases between. The CDR3 loop spans 17 amino acids. The germline gives CDR1 LGHNA, CDR2 YNFKEQ. Study-level findings and limits: Tumor-resident clones, often undetectable pretreatment in blood, expanded then contracted after pembrolizumab.

Mismatch repair deficiency was confirmed in all patients, by PCR or immunohistochemistry. TCR sequencing covered a few patients who responded to pembrolizumab. The repertoire was sequenced with immunoSEQ multiplex PCR; TCRdb's copy has only in-frame clones and lacks some. In the table there are 100,000 or so clones, 70% to 85% of which are singletons. The chain joins TRBV4-2 to TRBJ2-6; possibly TRBD1 for D (6 bases). Sequencing used peripheral blood, obtained approximately 8 months after starting pembrolizumab. The sequence was obtained from an adult with mismatch repair-deficient cancer. The CDR3 DNA sequence: TGTGCCAGCAGCCAAGGCAGGGGCAGCTCTGGGGCCAACGTCCTGACTTTC. Translating it yields CASSQGRGSSGANVLTF.